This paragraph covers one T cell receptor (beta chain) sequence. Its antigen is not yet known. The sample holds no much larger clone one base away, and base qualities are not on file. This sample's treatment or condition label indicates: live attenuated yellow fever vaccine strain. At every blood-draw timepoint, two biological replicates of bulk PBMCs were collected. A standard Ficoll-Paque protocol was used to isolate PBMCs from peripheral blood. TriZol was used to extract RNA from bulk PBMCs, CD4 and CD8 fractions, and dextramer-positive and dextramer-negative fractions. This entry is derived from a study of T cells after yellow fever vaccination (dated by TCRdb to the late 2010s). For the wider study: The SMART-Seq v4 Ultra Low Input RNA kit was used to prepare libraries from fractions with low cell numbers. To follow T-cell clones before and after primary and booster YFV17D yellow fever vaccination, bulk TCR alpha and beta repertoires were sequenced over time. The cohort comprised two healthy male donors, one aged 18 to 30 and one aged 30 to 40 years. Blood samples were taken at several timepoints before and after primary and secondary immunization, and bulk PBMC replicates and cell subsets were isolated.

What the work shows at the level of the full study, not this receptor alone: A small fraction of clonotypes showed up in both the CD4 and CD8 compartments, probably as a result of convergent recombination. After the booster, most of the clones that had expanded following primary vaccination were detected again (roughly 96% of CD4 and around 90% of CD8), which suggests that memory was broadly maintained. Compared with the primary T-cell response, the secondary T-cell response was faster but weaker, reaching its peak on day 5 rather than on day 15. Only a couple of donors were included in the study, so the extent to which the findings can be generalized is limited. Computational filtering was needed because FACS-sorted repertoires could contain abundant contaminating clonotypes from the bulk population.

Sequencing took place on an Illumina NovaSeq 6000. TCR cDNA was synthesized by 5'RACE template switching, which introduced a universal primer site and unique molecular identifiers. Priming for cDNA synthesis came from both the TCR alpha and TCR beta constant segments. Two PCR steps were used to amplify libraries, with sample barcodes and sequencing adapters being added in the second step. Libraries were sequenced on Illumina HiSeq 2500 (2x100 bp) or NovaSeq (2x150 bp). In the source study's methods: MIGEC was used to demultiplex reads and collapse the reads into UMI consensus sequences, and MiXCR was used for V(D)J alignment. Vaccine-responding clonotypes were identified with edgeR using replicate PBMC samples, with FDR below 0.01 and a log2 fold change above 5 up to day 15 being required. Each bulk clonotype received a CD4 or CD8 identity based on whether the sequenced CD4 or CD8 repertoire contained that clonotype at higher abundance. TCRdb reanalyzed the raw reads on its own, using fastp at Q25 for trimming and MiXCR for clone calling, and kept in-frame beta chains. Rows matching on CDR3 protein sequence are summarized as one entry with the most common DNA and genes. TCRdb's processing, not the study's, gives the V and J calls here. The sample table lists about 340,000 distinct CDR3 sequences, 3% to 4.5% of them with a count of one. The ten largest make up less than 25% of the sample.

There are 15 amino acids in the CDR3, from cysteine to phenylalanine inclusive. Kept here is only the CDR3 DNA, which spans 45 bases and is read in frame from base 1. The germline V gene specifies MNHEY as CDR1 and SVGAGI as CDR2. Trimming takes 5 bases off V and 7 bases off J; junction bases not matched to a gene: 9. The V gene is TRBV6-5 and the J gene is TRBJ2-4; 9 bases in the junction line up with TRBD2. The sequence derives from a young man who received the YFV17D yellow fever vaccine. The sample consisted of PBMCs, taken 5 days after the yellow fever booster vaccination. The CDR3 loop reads CASSTGLASNNIQYF. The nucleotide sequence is TGTGCCAGCAGTACCGGACTAGCGTCTAACAACATTCAGTACTTC.